Sequencing of this T cell receptor beta chain was carried out in a study of OX40 agonist ivuxolimab in advanced cancers. Study details: Ivuxolimab, an antibody acting as an agonist of OX40 (CD134), was used to treat patients. Patients received ivuxolimab, an intravenous treatment, every 2 weeks at 0.01 to 10 mg/kg.

Patients with autoimmune history or systemic immunosuppression were excluded. This clone is a singleton in its sample. Antigen specificity is unknown. The CDR3 runs to 17 residues. Study observations and caveats: CD4+ and CD8+ blood T cells expanded clonally by week 6 at 0.1 to 3.0 mg/kg.

Libraries were prepared by immunoSEQ multiplex PCR; TCRdb keeps only in-frame clonotypes and omits some of them. Of 70,000 to 95,000 clones in the sample, 80% to 85% were seen once. The V and J genes are TRBV21-1 and TRBJ1-1; the table's D call, TRBD1, has no DNA check behind it. TRBV21-1 is reported as a pseudogene. The source material was CD4+ or CD8+ T cells sorted from blood, sampled in a trial of the OX40 agonist ivuxolimab. The TCR sequence derives from an adult with an advanced solid tumor such as melanoma, head and neck, liver or kidney cancer. The CDR3: CASSKEGGRGLSLVAFF. In DNA form, the CDR3 reads TGTGCCAGCAGCAAAGAAGGGGGCAGGGGGCTATCCCTGGTAGCTTTCTTT.